The 19 T cell receptor beta chains reported below all come from one sample, sequenced in a study of cytomegalovirus exposure and HLA in healthy donors. It was with 60 Vbeta and 13 Jbeta primers that the PCR ran. Repertoires were generated with immunoSEQ multiplex PCR, while TCRdb's copy carries only in-frame clones and drops some. The sample totals roughly 80,000 clones; its top ten clones hold roughly 13%. Sequencing used PBMCs. Receptors originate from a man in his fifties in good health and CMV-seropositive.

The chain recombines TRBV5-1 with TRBJ1-5, with TRBD1 as a possible D gene (5 bases). The CDR3 contains 15 residues. The V gene lost 5 bases and the J gene lost 7 bases, with 19 bases spanning the gap. CDR1 is SGHRS and CDR2 is YFSETQ in the germline V gene. As DNA, the CDR3 is TGCGCCAGCAGATCCGGGGGAGGGGATGGCCAGCCCCAGCATTTT. Translation: CASRSGGGDGQPQHF.

J is TRBJ2-5 and V is TRBV7-6; D is perhaps TRBD1 (5 bases). V dropped 4 bases and J dropped 0 bases, with 12 bases sitting between them. This CDR3 spans 15 amino acids. Germline CDR1 reads SGHVS; CDR2 reads FNYEAQ. The CDR3 protein is CASSYDTTDQETQYF. As DNA, the CDR3 is TGTGCCAGCAGCTACGATACGACAGACCAAGAGACCCAGTACTTC.

The chain joins TRBV7-9 to TRBJ1-1, with D perhaps matching TRBD1 (6 bases). V was trimmed by 7 bases and J by 3 bases, leaving 15 bases between them. Germline assignment: CDR1 SEHNR and CDR2 FQNEAQ (reference sequence). This CDR3 has 14 residues. CDR3: CASNSQGMDTEAFF. As DNA, the CDR3 is TGTGCCAGCAACTCGCAGGGGATGGACACTGAAGCTTTCTTT.

The rearrangement links TRBV5-1 to TRBJ1-1; D perhaps matches TRBD1 (5 bases). This CDR3 has 15 amino acids. Trimming removed 4 bases from V and 4 bases from J, with 17 bases in between. The germline gives CDR1 SGHRS, CDR2 YFSETQ. Here the CDR3 reads CASSPSQGKSTEAFF. CDR3 in DNA: TGCGCCAGCAGCCCATCGCAGGGTAAGAGCACTGAAGCTTTCTTT.

The chain couples TRBV6-4 to TRBJ2-3; TRBD2 matches at 8 bases. V shed 6 bases, J shed 1 base, and the junction held 3 bases outside the gene matches. The CDR3 is made up of 14 amino acids. CDR1 and CDR2 (germline): MRHNA, SNTAGT. The CDR3 bases are TGTGCCAGCAGCCCACTAGCGGGCACAGATACGCAGTATTTT. Its protein is CASSPLAGTDTQYF.

The genes are TRBV10-2 and TRBJ2-7, with TRBD2 as a possible D gene (5 bases). The ends were cut back, 2 bases at V and 3 bases at J, with 17 bases in the middle. CDR1 and CDR2 from the germline V gene are WSHSY and SAAADI. The CDR3 consists of 16 residues. The CDR3: CASSERGPALLYEQYV. The CDR3 DNA reads TGCGCCAGCAGTGAGAGAGGGCCGGCGTTGCTCTACGAGCAGTACGTC.

CDR3 nucleotides: TGTGCCAGCAGCTTAAACAGGGCCACCGGGGAGCTGTTTTTT. The encoded protein is CASSLNRATGELFF. The chain has TRBV7-3 and TRBJ2-2, with D perhaps TRBD1 (6 bases). Trimming shortened V by 1 base and J by 4 bases, and 7 bases separated the two germline ends. The germline V gene has CDR1 SGHTA and CDR2 FQGTGA. This CDR3 comprises 14 residues.

The rearrangement uses TRBV2 and TRBJ1-2; 8 bases match TRBD1. V was pared by 8 bases and J by 4 bases, with 9 bases of the junction left unmatched. The length of the CDR3 is 14 residues. The germline gives CDR1 SNHLY, CDR2 FYNNEI. This CDR3 is CASAKDREVYGYTF. CDR3 nucleotides: TGTGCCAGCGCTAAGGACAGGGAGGTCTATGGCTACACCTTC.

The chain couples TRBV27 to TRBJ2-5; TRBD1 matches 7 bases. Germline V gives CDR1 MNHEY, CDR2 SMNVEV (reference sequence). The CDR3 spans 14 residues. Losses at the gene ends were 10 bases for V and 2 bases for J; bases not matched to a gene: 10. The chain's CDR3 is CATRDRHLQETQYF. The DNA of the CDR3 is TGTGCCACCCGGGACAGACACCTTCAAGAGACCCAGTACTTC.

Points on this clone: The same CDR3 arises from other DNA sequences in this sample as well. J is TRBJ1-1 and V is TRBV6-5; the match to TRBD1 covers 7 bases. V lost 7 bases, J lost 6 bases, and 11 bases stayed unmatched. This CDR3 has 14 residues. In germline, CDR1 is MNHEY, CDR2 SVGAGI. In DNA, the CDR3 is TGTGCCAGCACCCTAGGGGGCCGGGTCGCTGAAGCTTTCTTT. It specifies CASTLGGRVAEAFF.

The V gene is TRBV2, the J gene TRBJ2-1; D might be TRBD2 (5 bases). The CDR3 is 12 amino acids. Trimming left V 11 bases short and J 5 bases short, with 13 bases between. Germline V CDR1 and CDR2: SNHLY, FYNNEI. DNA for the CDR3: TGTGCCGGTCAAAAGGAGGACAATGAGCAGTTCTTC. Translated: CAGQKEDNEQFF.

The gene calls are TRBV5-1 and TRBJ2-5; 7 positions match TRBD2. J gave up 5 bases and V 3 bases, and 10 bases lay outside the gene matches. CDR1 SGHRS and CDR2 YFSETQ come from the germline V gene. The length of the CDR3 is 15 residues. The CDR3 spells CASSWALGGKETQYF. In nucleotides, the CDR3 is TGCGCCAGCAGCTGGGCCCTGGGAGGGAAGGAGACCCAGTACTTC.

The chain employs TRBV19 and TRBJ1-1; 7 nucleotides align to TRBD1. Per germline, CDR1 LNHDA and CDR2 SQIVND (reference sequence). Trimming cost V 3 bases and J 0 bases; bases outside gene matches: 10. This CDR3 contains 17 residues. The CDR3 DNA reads TGTGCCAGTAGTATTCGGACAGGAAGGGGTTTGAACACTGAAGCTTTCTTT. This gives the protein CASSIRTGRGLNTEAFF.

The chain uses TRBV18 and TRBJ2-3, with a weak D call TRBD1 (5 bases). CDR1 is KGHSH, CDR2 LQKENI, per germline. The V end lost 4 bases, the J end lost 2 bases, and 10 bases lay between the germline ends. The CDR3 is 14 amino acids. CDR3 nucleotides: TGTGCCAGCTCACGACAAGGGGACACAGATACGCAGTATTTT. This gives the protein CASSRQGDTDTQYF.

The genes are TRBV11-2 and TRBJ2-7; 11 positions match TRBD1. The CDR3 spans 18 residues. Germline V gene data show CDR1 as SGHAT and CDR2 as FQNNGV. The ends lost 5 bases at V and 2 bases at J; junction bases unmatched: 14. DNA for the CDR3: TGTGCCAGCAGCCTCGACCCCCTCCGGGACAGGGGGACCTACGAGCAGTACTTC. Its translation is CASSLDPLRDRGTYEQYF.

The chain couples TRBV28 to TRBJ2-3, with D maybe TRBD1 (5 bases). Germline CDR1 and CDR2: MDHEN and SYDVKM. The CDR3 consists of 14 residues. V lost 5 bases and J 0 bases, leaving 9 bases between the germline ends. The CDR3 is CASSADTSTDTQYF. The DNA for the CDR3 is TGTGCCAGCAGTGCGGACACTAGCACAGATACGCAGTATTTT. The variable domain in full, with the rest retrieved from reference TRBV28 and TRBJ2-3, is DVKVTQSSRYLVKRTGEKVFLECVQDMDHENMFWYRQDPGLGLRLIYFSYDVKMKEKGDIPEGYSVSREKKERFSLILESASTNQTSMYLCASSADTSTDTQYFGPGTRLTVL.

This chain links TRBV4-1 with TRBJ1-5; D is ambiguous. CDR1 MGHRA and CDR2 YSYEKL come from the germline V gene. Deletions cut 5 bases from V and 3 bases from J, with 8 bases between. The CDR3 extends over 13 amino acids. In DNA, the CDR3 is TGCGCCAGCAGCGAAGCGTTCAATCAGCCCCAGCATTTT. Translated: CASSEAFNQPQHF.

This chain joins TRBV28 and TRBJ2-3, with D possibly matching TRBD2 (6 bases). Germline CDR1 reads MDHEN; CDR2 reads SYDVKM. The CDR3 extends over 15 amino acids. V was pared by 7 bases and J by 3 bases, with 17 bases between. The CDR3 coding sequence is TGTGCCAGCACCGTCGGGCTTCGGGGGACAGATACGCAGTATTTT. Amino acids: CASTVGLRGTDTQYF.

The CDR3 bases are TGTGCCAGCAGCCTTCCGGGGACAGGGGGCTATGGCTACACCTTC. Protein product: CASSLPGTGGYGYTF. The chain uses TRBV7-2 and TRBJ1-2, with TRBD1 matching 11 bases. V lost 5 bases, J lost 4 bases, and 6 bases stayed unmatched. The CDR3 extends over 15 amino acids. CDR1 and CDR2 from the germline V gene are SGHTA and FQGNSA. The entire variable domain, with the rest obtained from reference TRBV7-2 and TRBJ1-2, is as follows: GAGVSQSPSNKVTEKGKDVELRCDPISGHTALYWYRQSLGQGLEFLIYFQGNSAPDKSGLPSDRFSAERTGGSVSTLTIQRTQQEDSAVYLCASSLPGTGGYGYTFGSGTRLTVV.